Shown below are 17 T cell receptor beta chains from a single sample sequenced in a study of shared clonotypes between healthy human individuals (dated by TCRdb to 2019 to 2021). CD8 naive samples consisted of CD45RO-negative cells that were positively selected for CCR7, yielding a CD45RA+CCR7+ population without TemRA cells. Library preparation was by the immunoSEQ multiplex PCR assay. In its TCRdb copy, this immuneACCESS table keeps in-frame sequences only and misses some clones. Where compared with another copy, unresolved V genes explain less than half of these, and the others have no known cause. The sample table contains a few million clones; only one count was recorded for 80% to 95% of them. The ten largest clones take up more than 1.5% of the sample. Sequencing input: naive CD8+ T cells from PBMCs. This specimen's cell subset or site label, per the study, means: CD45RA+CCR7+. The receptors derive from a man aged 18-30 years in good health. Some clones in this sample may be carry-over from other donors' samples.

This rearrangement joins TRBV4-3 to TRBJ2-7; 7 positions match TRBD1. The CDR3 is 16 amino acids. Germline V gene data show CDR1 as LGHNA and CDR2 as YSLEER. J gave up 5 bases and V 0 bases, and 10 bases lay outside the gene matches. The CDR3 bases are TGCGCCAGCAGCCAAGATCTGAGACAGGGTATCAACGAGCAGTACTTC. It specifies CASSQDLRQGINEQYF.

The chain employs TRBV5-8 and TRBJ2-7, with D tentatively TRBD2 (5 bases). CDR1 and CDR2 from the germline V gene are SGHTS and YDEGEE. The CDR3 length is 14 residues. V lost 0 bases, J lost 2 bases, and 9 bases lay in between. The CDR3 DNA reads as TGTGCCAGCAGCTTGGCCTACGGGGCCTACGAGCAGTACTTC. Translated, it gives CASSLAYGAYEQYF.

The chain links TRBV21-1 to TRBJ1-1. TRBV21-1 is tagged as a pseudogene. The CDR3 is made up of 15 amino acids. The CDR3 DNA is TGTGCCAGCAGCAAAAGGGGAGATTTTAACACTGAAGCTTTCTTT. Its protein is CASSKRGDFNTEAFF.

This chain connects TRBV19 to TRBJ2-1; 7 bases are shared with TRBD2. J gave up 7 bases and V 3 bases, and 9 bases lay outside the gene matches. The germline V gene encodes CDR1 LNHDA and CDR2 SQIVND (reference sequence). The CDR3 has 15 residues. The CDR3 spells CASSMYAGEANEQFF. DNA for the CDR3: TGTGCCAGTAGTATGTACGCGGGAGAGGCAAATGAGCAGTTCTTC.

The rearrangement joins TRBV7-9 to TRBJ2-7, with 7 nucleotides matching TRBD1. The CDR3 consists of 15 residues. V lost 3 bases to trimming and J lost 3 bases; unmatched junction nucleotides: 8. CDR1 and CDR2 (germline): SEHNR, FQNEAQ (reference sequence). The CDR3 is CASSFPTGLSYEQYF. CDR3 nucleotide sequence: TGTGCCAGCAGCTTCCCGACAGGGCTTAGCTACGAGCAGTACTTC.

The V call is TRBV29-1, the J call TRBJ2-1; tentative D call: TRBD1 (8 bases). This CDR3 spans 14 amino acids. Germline V gene sequence: CDR1 SQVTM, CDR2 ANQGSEA. Trimming took 6 bases from V and 3 from J, leaving 15 bases between them. CDR3 amino acids: CSVVQGGNYNEQFF. The CDR3 nucleotides are TGCAGCGTAGTACAGGGGGGGAACTACAATGAGCAGTTCTTC.

Here the CDR3 DNA reads TGCGCCAGCAGCTTGGGAGGCGGGAGCATAAATGAGCAGTTCTTC. This encodes CASSLGGGSINEQFF. The chain carries TRBV5-1 and TRBJ2-1, with 7 bases identical to TRBD2. This CDR3 has 15 amino acids. V trimming: 0 bases; J trimming: 7 bases; junction bases outside the gene matches: 7. Germline-derived CDR1 and CDR2 are SGHRS and YFSETQ.

Concerning this clone: The sample has other DNA sequences that encode this CDR3 too. The chain couples TRBV7-9 to TRBJ1-1; D is unresolved. V lost 5 bases to trimming and J lost 2 bases, with 9 bases between them. The CDR3 contains 13 residues. Germline V gene sequence: CDR1 SEHNR, CDR2 FQNEAQ (reference sequence). This CDR3 is CASSPPGNTEAFF. CDR3 DNA: TGTGCCAGCAGCCCCCCTGGAAACACTGAAGCTTTCTTT.

In the case of this clone: Additional DNA sequences in this sample encode the identical CDR3. This sequence joins TRBV19 and TRBJ2-7; 8 nucleotides align to TRBD1. The V gene end was trimmed by 3 bases and the J gene end by 4 bases; junction bases not matched to a gene: 5. This CDR3 is 14 amino acids long. Looked up from germline, CDR1 is LNHDA and CDR2 is SQIVND (reference sequence). DNA of the CDR3: TGTGCCAGTAGTATCCGAGACAGGGGTTACGAGCAGTACTTC. As protein: CASSIRDRGYEQYF.

The V gene is TRBV4-3, the J gene TRBJ2-5; TRBD2 might be the D (7 bases). Germline V gene sequence: CDR1 LGHNA, CDR2 YSLEER. The CDR3 contains 15 residues. V was pared by 0 bases and J by 5 bases, with 13 bases between. The CDR3 coding sequence is TGCGCCAGCAGCCAAGATTGGCGGGGGCTCGAGACCCAGTACTTC. Translation: CASSQDWRGLETQYF.

This rearrangement joins TRBV5-6 to TRBJ1-5, with D uncertain. Trimming took off 4 bases at V and 4 bases at J, with 15 bases between the two ends. CDR3 length: 15 amino acids. Germline V gene sequence: CDR1 SGHDT, CDR2 YYEEEE. The CDR3 DNA is TGTGCCAGCAGCCTGGGCTCCGGGAGAAATCAGCCCCAGCATTTT. Its protein product is CASSLGSGRNQPQHF.

J is TRBJ2-2 and V is TRBV27; D unresolved. The CDR3 sequence is 14 residues long. Germline CDR1 reads MNHEY; CDR2 reads SMNVEV (reference sequence). V lost 5 bases, J lost 1 base, and 8 bases lay in between. CDR3 DNA sequence: TGTGCCAGCAGTCTCCTACTGAACACCGGGGAGCTGTTTTTT. Its protein is CASSLLLNTGELFF.

The V gene is TRBV5-4, the J gene TRBJ2-2; 7 bases match TRBD1. In germline, CDR1 is SGHNT, CDR2 YYREEE (reference sequence). The J segment lost 6 bases and the V segment lost 6 bases, leaving 2 bases of the junction unmatched. The CDR3 has 12 residues. The CDR3 DNA reads as TGTGCCAGCACCCAGGGGGCCGGGGAGCTGTTTTTT. Protein product: CASTQGAGELFF.

The chain uses TRBV9 and TRBJ2-1; no clear D. V lost 4 bases and J lost 9, with 17 bases in between. Germline values: CDR1 SGDLS, CDR2 YYNGEE. This CDR3 has 14 residues. CDR3 bases: TGTGCCAGCAGCCCCGCCCTCCTAGGAAGTGAGCAGTTCTTC. Translating gives CASSPALLGSEQFF.

The J gene is TRBJ1-1, the V gene TRBV30; D remains unclear. Germline CDR1 is GTSNPN and CDR2 is SVGIG (reference sequence). Trimming removed 0 bases from V and 7 bases from J, with 12 bases in between. This CDR3 region has 13 residues. For the CDR3, the DNA is TGTGCCTGGAGTGTACTGGTTCGGCTTGAAGCTTTCTTT. Translation: CAWSVLVRLEAFF.

This rearrangement joins TRBV2 to TRBJ2-3, with D perhaps assigned TRBD1 or TRBD2 (6 bases each). CDR3 length: 15 amino acids. Trimming cost V 2 bases and J 6 bases, with 15 bases left between them. Germline lookup yields CDR1 SNHLY and CDR2 FYNNEI. In DNA, the CDR3 is TGTGCCAGCAGTGAAAGTGTGGGGGGCAGGGATACGCAGTATTTT. Encoded protein: CASSESVGGRDTQYF.

The CDR3 DNA sequence: TGTGCCAGCAGTCTTGGCAGGGGAGCCGGTCTGCATGATGGCTACACCTTC. Its protein product is CASSLGRGAGLHDGYTF. The V gene is TRBV2, the J gene TRBJ1-2, with D possibly being TRBD1 (6 bases). The CDR3 contains 17 residues. The germline gives CDR1 SNHLY, CDR2 FYNNEI. V lost 5 bases and J 6 bases, leaving 25 bases between the germline ends.